This T cell receptor (beta chain) derives from a study of blood T cell repertoires in COVID-19. Looking at the study overall: Samples taken during acute and convalescent COVID-19 were collected in the United States, Italy and Spain.

This CDR3 has 13 residues. Germline loops: CDR1 ENHRY, CDR2 SYGVKD. J gave up 5 bases and V 7 bases, and 5 bases lay outside the gene matches. Using immunoSEQ multiplex PCR, the repertoire was profiled, and TCRdb retains in-frame clones only, with some absent. The profile covers about 190,000 clones, with about 84% appearing a single time and about 6% taken by the ten largest. The sample holds a few counts of this clone. Sample: PBMCs or T cells enriched from blood (not recorded which). The V and J genes are TRBV10-3 and TRBJ2-5, with 9 bases matching TRBD2. The origin of this receptor is a man in his forties with acute COVID-19. The CDR3 reads CAIKVAGVETQYF. CDR3 nucleotides: TGTGCCATCAAAGTAGCGGGAGTGGAGACCCAGTACTTC.